Below are 31 T cell receptor beta chains sequenced from a single sample in a study of T cell repertoires in cytomegalovirus infection. TCRdb re-derived calls from the reads in MiXCR, one entry per CDR3 protein. This table has nearly 650,000 distinct CDR3 sequences, 20% to 25% appearing once. Sequencing was performed on CD8+ T cells from PBMCs. These TCRs come from a human donor in good health (CMV status not recorded). Some clones in this sample may be carry-over from other donors' samples.

This clonotype came up once. The chain links TRBV6-2 or TRBV6-3 to TRBJ1-5; D gene ambiguous. Germline loops: CDR1 MNHEY, CDR2 SVGEGT. V was clipped by 7 bases and J by 10 bases, with 14 bases between them. This CDR3 has 12 amino acids. Here the CDR3 DNA reads TGTGCCAGCATAGCGGTCCTTCCACCCCAGCATTTT. This codes for CASIAVLPPQHF.

This clonotype was picked up a small number of times. The chain recombines TRBV28 with TRBJ2-7; 9 positions agree with TRBD2. The trim removed 4 bases at V and 5 bases at J, leaving 3 bases unmatched. The CDR3 totals 13 residues. Germline CDR1 and CDR2: MDHEN and SYDVKM. The CDR3 loop is CASSSRLADEQYV. The CDR3 region has the DNA TGTGCCAGCAGTTCCAGACTAGCGGACGAGCAGTACGTC.

In its sample, this clonotype was seen many times. The gene calls are TRBV7-6 and TRBJ2-7, with 10 positions matching TRBD1. In germline, CDR1 is SGHVS, CDR2 FNYEAQ. The CDR3 has 16 amino acids. V dropped 4 bases and J dropped 2; count of bases not matched to a gene: 8. CDR3 in DNA: TGTGCCAGCAGCTCAGGACAGGGGGTCAAGGCCTACGAGCAGTACTTC. Its translation: CASSSGQGVKAYEQYF.

A few counts support this clonotype. The junction departs from the called germline gene at one end, perhaps through a read error. DNA of the CDR3: TGTGTCAGCATAGGGGGGTCTAGCACAGATACGCAGTATTTT. Its translation: CVSIGGSSTDTQYF. The chain couples TRBV28 to TRBJ2-3; D may be TRBD1 or TRBD2 (6 bases each). CDR1 and CDR2 from the germline V gene are MDHEN and SYDVKM. The CDR3 totals 14 residues.

The V gene is TRBV6-2 or TRBV6-3, the J gene TRBJ2-7; possibly TRBD1 for D (5 bases). Germline CDR1 and CDR2: MNHEY and SVGEGT. V was cut by 5 bases and J by 5 bases, with 10 bases left in between. The CDR3 contains 12 residues. The CDR3 loop reads CASSGARNEQYV. DNA of the CDR3: TGTGCCAGCAGTGGGGCGAGGAACGAGCAGTACGTC.

V usage is TRBV4-3 and J usage is TRBJ1-2; possible D gene TRBD1, 5 bases. The germline V gene encodes CDR1 LGHNA and CDR2 YSLEER. The germline V and J ends were trimmed by 0 bases and 2 bases, with 19 bases remaining between them. There are 18 residues in the CDR3. CDR3 coding DNA: TGCGCCAGCAGCCAAGATTCGGCAGGGACCCTATTCAACTATGGCTACACCTTC. This sequence encodes CASSQDSAGTLFNYGYTF.

This clonotype was counted a few times. The gene calls are TRBV6-6 and TRBJ2-1; possibly TRBD1 or TRBD2 for D (6 bases each). CDR1 is MNHNY and CDR2 is SVGAGI in the germline V gene (reference sequence). The CDR3 loop spans 18 amino acids. Trimming took off 6 bases at V and 7 bases at J, with 28 bases between the two ends. In DNA form, the CDR3 reads TGTGCCAGCAGCCCCGGGGGCACCCGGGCCCTGGTAGGTAATGAGCAGTTCTTC. As protein: CASSPGGTRALVGNEQFF.

Of note for this clonotype: A much more abundant neighbour one base away suggests this may be a read error. V usage is TRBV7-3 and J usage is TRBJ1-2; D gene unclear. The CDR3 consists of 14 residues. Trimming left V 5 bases short and J 8 bases short, with 18 bases between. Germline V CDR1 and CDR2: SGHTA, FQGTGA. Written as DNA, the CDR3 is TGTGCCAGCAGCCCTGCCGGGGTGGAGGGAGGCTACACCTTC. This codes for CASSPAGVEGGYTF.

The chain couples TRBV10-3 to TRBJ2-7; D may be TRBD2 (6 bases). V shed 7 bases and J shed 2 bases, with 12 bases lying between them. CDR1 is ENHRY and CDR2 is SYGVKD in the germline V gene. This CDR3 is 13 amino acids long. Written as DNA, the CDR3 is TGTGCCATCAACCCGGGACTTCCCTACGAGCAGTACTTC. Encoded protein: CAINPGLPYEQYF.

Only a few counts were recorded for this clonotype. CDR3 protein: CASSLEGQINYGYTF. CDR3 nucleotides: TGTGCCAGCAGCTTAGAGGGGCAGATCAACTATGGCTACACCTTC. The V call is TRBV7-9, the J call TRBJ1-2; a weak D match, TRBD1 (5 bases). CDR3 length: 15 amino acids. CDR1 is SEHNR, CDR2 FQNEAQ, per germline (reference sequence). V lost 1 base, J lost 2 bases, and 11 bases lay in between. The complete variable domain, with remaining parts taken from reference TRBV7-9 and TRBJ1-2, reads DTGVSQNPRHKITKRGQNVTFRCDPISEHNRLYWYRQTLGQGPEFLTYFQNEAQLEKSRLLSDRFSAERPKGSFSTLEIQRTEQGDSAMYLCASSLEGQINYGYTFGSGTRLTVV.

This clonotype was observed many times. The CDR3 DNA reads as TGTGCCAGCAGCTACCGACAGGGGGCCAGCACAGATACGCAGTATTTT. Translated, it gives CASSYRQGASTDTQYF. The rearrangement joins TRBV7-9 to TRBJ2-3, with 10 bases identical to TRBD1. The CDR3 runs to 16 residues. Germline CDR1 reads SEHNR; CDR2 reads FQNEAQ (reference sequence). Trimming took 4 bases from V and 0 from J; bases not matched to a gene: 4.

This clonotype has a count of ten or more. This sequence joins TRBV5-6 and TRBJ2-3, with no clear D. This CDR3 is built from 11 residues. V lost 3 bases and J lost 5, with 4 bases in between. From germline, CDR1 is SGHDT and CDR2 YYEEEE. CDR3 sequence (DNA): TGTGCCAGCAGCTCGAGAGATACGCAGTATTTT. Its translation: CASSSRDTQYF.

This clonotype showed up many times. The V and J genes are TRBV7-2 and TRBJ2-7, with TRBD1 matching 7 bases. Germline V CDR1 and CDR2: SGHTA, FQGNSA. The trim removed 8 bases at V and 0 bases at J, leaving 7 bases unmatched. The CDR3 runs 14 residues. The CDR3 reads CASVSGTDSYEQYF. The CDR3 nucleotides are TGTGCCAGCGTTTCCGGGACAGACTCCTACGAGCAGTACTTC.

This clonotype was counted ten times or more. The chain joins TRBV28 to TRBJ2-1; 11 bases line up with TRBD1. CDR1 MDHEN and CDR2 SYDVKM come from the germline V gene. J gave up 8 bases and V 6 bases, and 12 bases lay outside the gene matches. This CDR3 has 16 amino acids. The CDR3 region has the DNA TGTGCCAGCAGCATGATCGGGACAGGGGGGCGCCATGAGCAGTTCTTC. It encodes CASSMIGTGGRHEQFF.

In DNA, the CDR3 is TGTGCCAGCAGTTTTGCGGGGAGTCGGGAGACCCAGTACTTC. Protein sequence: CASSFAGSRETQYF. V and J are TRBV12-3 or TRBV12-4 and TRBJ2-5, with D possibly being TRBD2 (6 bases). V lost 3 bases, J lost 5 bases, and 13 bases lay in between. This CDR3 spans 14 amino acids.

The chain combines TRBV6-2 or TRBV6-3 with TRBJ2-1; D unresolved. Germline V gives CDR1 MNHEY, CDR2 SVGEGT. Trimming pared 7 bases from V and 10 bases from J, leaving 11 bases between. CDR3 length: 11 residues. The CDR3 here is CASTTDREQFF. The CDR3 DNA reads TGTGCCAGCACGACCGACCGGGAGCAGTTCTTC.

There are many counts of this clonotype. J is TRBJ1-2 and V is TRBV7-2; 8 nucleotides agree with TRBD1. V shed 1 base and J 4 bases; nucleotides not matched to a gene: 5. Germline V gives CDR1 SGHTA, CDR2 FQGNSA. The CDR3 runs 15 residues. In DNA, the CDR3 is TGTGCCAGCAGCTTAGTGCAGGGGGCGGTCTATGGCTACACCTTC. Protein: CASSLVQGAVYGYTF.

Ten or more counts support this clonotype. The V gene is TRBV7-8, the J gene TRBJ2-7, with TRBD2 matching over 12 bases. V lost 4 bases, J lost 4 bases, and 2 bases stayed unmatched. Germline V gene lookup returns CDR1 SGHVS and CDR2 FQNEAQ. The CDR3 consists of 14 residues. The CDR3 region is CASSSGLAGYEQYF. The CDR3 bases are TGTGCCAGCAGCTCGGGACTAGCGGGTTACGAGCAGTACTTC.

The sample holds many counts of this clonotype. This chain joins TRBV7-2 and TRBJ2-7; 7 bases fit TRBD1. V lost 3 bases to trimming and J lost 1 base; unmatched junction nucleotides: 3. Germline V lookup: CDR1 SGHTA, CDR2 FQGNSA. The CDR3 sequence is 14 residues long. Written as DNA, the CDR3 is TGTGCCAGCAGCTTTGGGGGACAGTCCTACGAGCAGTACTTC. The encoded protein is CASSFGGQSYEQYF.

The chain employs TRBV29-1 and TRBJ1-2; D is perhaps TRBD1 (5 bases). This CDR3 has 16 residues. The germline V gene encodes CDR1 SQVTM and CDR2 ANQGSEA. With 4 bases removed from V and 0 bases from J, the gap between germline ends came to 18 bases. Written as DNA, the CDR3 is TGCAGCGTTGGGGGGTGGAGCACAAAGCCTAACTATGGCTACACCTTC. This encodes CSVGGWSTKPNYGYTF.

This clonotype has at least ten counts. The DNA for the CDR3 is TGTGCCAGCAGTGACAACAATGAGCAGTTCTTC. Translated: CASSDNNEQFF. The chain employs TRBV7-9 and TRBJ2-1; no clear D. This CDR3 has 11 residues. Germline CDR1 reads SEHNR; CDR2 reads FQNEAQ (reference sequence). V lost 6 bases to trimming and J lost 5 bases, with 5 bases between them.

This clonotype has a count of ten or more. The gene calls are TRBV7-2 and TRBJ2-3, with 9 bases matching TRBD2. CDR1 and CDR2 (germline): SGHTA, FQGNSA. The length of the CDR3 is 15 residues. The V gene end was trimmed by 7 bases and the J gene end by 6 bases; junction bases not matched to a gene: 11. This CDR3 reads CASTSSGVVVDTQYF. CDR3 nucleotide sequence: TGTGCCAGCACTTCTAGCGGGGTCGTAGTTGATACGCAGTATTTT. The variable domain in full, completed from reference TRBV7-2 and TRBJ2-3, reads GAGVSQSPSNKVTEKGKDVELRCDPISGHTALYWYRQSLGQGLEFLIYFQGNSAPDKSGLPSDRFSAERTGGSVSTLTIQRTQQEDSAVYLCASTSSGVVVDTQYFGPGTRLTVL.

On this clonotype: At one boundary the junction diverges from the germline segment, which might be a read error. CDR3 DNA sequence: TGTACCAGCAGTTACCTTGGGCAAAGTCAGCCCCAGCATTTT. This encodes CTSSYLGQSQPQHF. The chain couples TRBV6-2 or TRBV6-3 to TRBJ1-5; unclear D gene. This CDR3 has 14 amino acids. Looked up from germline, CDR1 is MNHEY and CDR2 is SVGEGT.

In DNA, the CDR3 is TGTGCCAGCAGCTCCCCGGGACAGGGTATCTACAATGAGCAGTTCTTC. This translates into CASSSPGQGIYNEQFF. The V call is TRBV6-1, the J call TRBJ2-1; TRBD1 aligns across 9 bases. Germline-derived CDR1 and CDR2 are MNHNS and SASEGT. The CDR3 spans 16 residues. V lost 6 bases and J lost 3; bases outside the gene matches: 9.

With regard to this clonotype: Since a much larger clone is just one base distant, this may be a read error. Without the conserved terminal phenylalanine or tryptophan, this CDR3 likely stems from a read error. V is TRBV6-2 or TRBV6-3 and J is TRBJ1-6, with D possibly matching TRBD1 (6 bases). Trimming removed 7 bases from V and 5 bases from J, with 18 bases in between. Germline V lookup: CDR1 MNHEY, CDR2 SVGEGT. CDR3 length equals 16 residues. The CDR3 sequence is CASTDVPGHHNSPLHV. The CDR3 DNA sequence: TGTGCCAGCACCGACGTACCGGGACATCATAATTCACCCCTCCACGTT.

This clonotype was observed a single time. An end of the junction does not agree with germline; a read error may underlie this. CDR3 in amino acids: CASSLTGRGRRGNQPQHF. CDR3 nucleotides: TGTGCCAGCAGTTTGACGGGCAGGGGGCGCCGGGGCAATCAACCCCAGCATTTT. The J gene is TRBJ1-5, the V gene TRBV27; 8 bases line up with TRBD1. The germline CDR1 and CDR2 sequences are MNHEY and SMNVEV (reference sequence). The CDR3 is 18 amino acids.

A note on this clonotype: Possible read error: a much larger clone is one base away. The rearrangement uses TRBV6-1 and TRBJ2-1; D unresolved. Germline CDR1 reads MNHNS; CDR2 reads SASEGT. This CDR3 comprises 14 residues. V dropped 7 bases and J dropped 5 bases, with 15 bases sitting between them. DNA of the CDR3: TGTGCCAGCATAGACTGGGTATTCCACAATGAGCAGTTCTTC. It specifies CASIDWVFHNEQFF.

This clonotype was detected only a few times. The CDR3 nucleotides are TGCGCCAGCAGTGCAGGGGGGGGAAACTATGGCTACACCTTC. Protein sequence: CASSAGGGNYGYTF. The V call is TRBV10-2, the J call TRBJ1-2; 7 bases are shared with TRBD1. The CDR3 consists of 14 residues. Per the germline V gene, CDR1 is WSHSY and CDR2 is SAAADI. With V trimmed by 4 bases and J by 2 bases, 4 bases remained unmatched.

This chain joins TRBV14 and TRBJ1-2; D is uncertain. Between the trimmed V and J ends, which lost 0 bases and 5 bases, there was a span of 16 bases. Germline values: CDR1 SGHDN, CDR2 FVKESK. The CDR3 contains 16 residues. CDR3 DNA sequence: TGTGCCAGCAGCCAAGATAAGCGAGGGAGCGGATATGGCTACACCTTC. Amino acids: CASSQDKRGSGYGYTF.

This clonotype was observed a handful of times. The gene calls are TRBV7-6 and TRBJ1-4, with 8 bases matching TRBD1. Trimming at V came to 5 bases and at J to 0 bases, leaving 5 bases not matched to a gene. Germline CDR1 is SGHVS and CDR2 is FNYEAQ. This CDR3 comprises 16 residues. The CDR3 here is CASSPGQGSTNEKLFF. In nucleotides, the CDR3 is TGTGCCAGCAGCCCTGGACAGGGATCAACTAATGAAAAACTGTTTTTT.

This clonotype was counted between two and nine times. The V call is TRBV4-1, the J call TRBJ1-1, with TRBD1 identical over 8 bases. V gave up 4 bases and J gave up 6 bases; unmatched junction bases: 7. This CDR3 spans 14 amino acids. Per the germline V gene, CDR1 is MGHRA and CDR2 is YSYEKL. This CDR3 reads CASSPDRGYAEAFF. The CDR3, as DNA: TGCGCCAGCAGCCCAGACAGGGGTTATGCTGAAGCTTTCTTT.